The rows below give T cell receptor beta chains drawn from one sample of a study of T cell responses to AZD1222 COVID-19 vaccine. Sequencing was performed with immunoSEQ multiplex PCR; in TCRdb, only in-frame clones are kept and a portion is missing. The sample consists of about 130,000 clones, around 92% of them appearing once. The material was peripheral blood, obtained on day 0 of AZD1222 vaccination. Every receptor here comes from an adult in good health. CDR3s include the opening cysteine and the closing phenylalanine or tryptophan. A D gene is named only where the DNA matches it firmly. Clone size is shown for a subset of rows, as once, few, many or a class of expanded clone.

TRBD2,TRBJ2-5,TRBV7-2,.,CASSPRTSGGQETQYF,TGTGCCAGCAGCCCACGGACTAGCGGGGGCCAAGAGACCCAGTACTTC
.,TRBJ2-2,TRBV28,.,CASSTPTGELFF,TGTGCCAGCAGCACCCCCACCGGGGAGCTGTTTTTT
TRBD2,TRBJ2-1,TRBV10-2,.,CASSSLAGGQVEQFF,TGCGCCAGCAGTAGTCTAGCGGGGGGCCAGGTTGAGCAGTTCTTC
.,TRBJ1-5,TRBV7-2,.,CASSLARGGDQPQHF,TGTGCCAGCAGCTTAGCGCGAGGAGGGGATCAGCCCCAGCATTTT
.,TRBJ1-2,TRBV7-2,.,CASSPPPARRLANYGYTF,TGTGCCAGCAGCCCACCACCGGCCAGGCGATTAGCTAACTATGGCTACACCTTC
TRBD1,TRBJ2-2,TRBV2,.,CASSEAPGQATGELFF,TGTGCCAGCAGTGAAGCTCCGGGACAGGCAACCGGGGAGCTGTTTTTT
.,TRBJ1-2,TRBV3-1/TRBV3-2,once,CASSLEGNSYGYTF,TGTGCCAGCAGCCTTGAGGGAAACAGCTATGGCTACACCTTC
TRBD1,TRBJ2-7,TRBV5-1,.,CASSLARQGDYEQYF,TGCGCCAGCAGCTTGGCGCGACAGGGTGACTACGAGCAGTACTTC
TRBD1,TRBJ1-5,TRBV5-1,.,CASSSTGGPQPQHF,TGCGCCAGCAGCTCGACAGGGGGCCCTCAGCCCCAGCATTTT
TRBD2,TRBJ2-3,TRBV19,.,CASSIGVASGVPSTQYF,TGTGCCAGTAGTATAGGAGTGGCTAGCGGGGTCCCGAGTACGCAGTATTTT
TRBD1,TRBJ1-5,TRBV19,.,CASSAPARGNQPQHF,TGTGCCAGTAGTGCCCCGGCCAGGGGGAATCAGCCCCAGCATTTT
.,TRBJ2-7,TRBV19,.,CASSIGPSGGYEQYF,TGTGCCAGTAGTATTGGGCCCTCGGGCGGCTACGAGCAGTACTTC
.,TRBJ1-1,TRBV3-1/TRBV3-2,.,CASTWTDSTEAFF,TGTGCCAGCACCTGGACGGATAGCACTGAAGCTTTCTTT
.,TRBJ2-7,TRBV7-3,.,CASSFGVGYEQYF,TGTGCCAGCAGCTTCGGAGTGGGCTACGAGCAGTACTTC
TRBD2,TRBJ2-2,TRBV5-1,.,CASSWLAGNTGELFF,TGCGCCAGCAGTTGGCTAGCGGGGAACACCGGGGAGCTGTTTTTT
.,TRBJ1-4,TRBV9,.,CASSANREGRGKLFF,TGTGCCAGCAGCGCAAACAGGGAAGGGCGGGGAAAACTGTTTTTT
TRBD1,TRBJ2-7,TRBV7-9,.,CASSPRYATGGIRYEQYF,TGTGCCAGCAGCCCCCGGTACGCGACAGGGGGAATTCGGTACGAGCAGTACTTC
.,TRBJ1-1,TRBV18,.,CASSLTGGAEAFF,TGTGCCAGCTCACTAACCGGAGGGGCTGAAGCTTTCTTT
.,TRBJ2-7,TRBV6-6,.,CASSRDPTGASYEQYF,TGTGCCAGCAGTCGTGACCCCACAGGAGCCTCCTACGAGCAGTACTTC
.,TRBJ1-2,TRBV7-2,.,CASSLELMYGYTF,TGTGCCAGCAGCTTAGAACTGATGTATGGCTACACCTTC
TRBD1,TRBJ2-7,TRBV3-1/TRBV3-2,few,CASGRDRGHEQYF,TGTGCCAGCGGCCGGGACAGGGGCCACGAGCAGTACTTC
.,TRBJ1-5,TRBV4-3,.,CASSQARQYNQPQHF,TGCGCCAGCAGCCAAGCAAGGCAATACAATCAGCCCCAGCATTTT
.,TRBJ2-7,TRBV6-5,.,CASSYPPGQQDEQYF,TGTGCCAGCAGTTACCCCCCGGGGCAGCAGGACGAGCAGTACTTC
TRBD1,TRBJ2-4,TRBV7-2,.,CASSSTGTGNIQYF,TGTGCCAGCAGCTCTACCGGGACAGGGAACATTCAGTACTTC
.,TRBJ1-5,TRBV21-1,.,CASSISQGRPGPQHF,TGTGCCAGCAGCATCTCTCAGGGCAGGCCCGGGCCCCAGCATTTT
.,TRBJ2-7,TRBV7-7,.,CASKENRQNYDEQYF,TGTGCTAGCAAGGAGAATCGACAGAATTATGACGAGCAGTACTTC
.,TRBJ2-5,TRBV15,few,CATSRDQLGVQETQYF,TGTGCCACCAGCAGAGATCAATTGGGGGTACAAGAGACCCAGTACTTC
.,TRBJ1-4,TRBV19,.,CASSIASGTLNEKLFF,TGTGCCAGTAGTATAGCCTCCGGGACACTCAATGAAAAACTGTTTTTT
TRBD1,TRBJ2-7,TRBV6-2/TRBV6-3,.,CASSLLPGTDMGEQYF,TGTGCCAGCAGCCTACTGCCCGGGACAGATATGGGGGAGCAGTACTTC
TRBD1,TRBJ2-7,TRBV19,.,CASSITQGDYEQYF,TGTGCCAGTAGTATCACGCAGGGGGACTACGAGCAGTACTTC
.,TRBJ2-1,TRBV7-9,.,CASSRVRGGGSYEQFF,TGTGCCAGCAGCCGCGTCAGGGGCGGGGGAAGCTATGAGCAGTTCTTC
TRBD2,TRBJ2-7,TRBV7-8,.,CASSPNPSGASYEQYF,TGTGCCAGCAGCCCCAATCCTAGCGGGGCGTCCTACGAGCAGTACTTC
TRBD1,TRBJ2-7,TRBV7-9,.,CASSLKGADEQYF,TGTGCCAGCAGCTTGAAGGGGGCGGACGAGCAGTACTTC
.,TRBJ1-1,TRBV29-1,.,CSVYGTEAFF,TGCAGCGTTTATGGCACTGAAGCTTTCTTT
TRBD1,TRBJ2-7,TRBV5-1,.,CASSLGTGGDEQYF,TGCGCCAGCAGCTTGGGGACAGGGGGGGACGAGCAGTACTTC
.,TRBJ2-7,TRBV5-1,.,CASSAGLGEQYF,TGCGCCAGCAGCGCGGGCCTCGGCGAGCAGTACTTC
.,TRBJ2-7,TRBV6-5,.,CASRNIASYEQYF,TGTGCCAGCAGAAACATAGCTTCCTACGAGCAGTACTTC